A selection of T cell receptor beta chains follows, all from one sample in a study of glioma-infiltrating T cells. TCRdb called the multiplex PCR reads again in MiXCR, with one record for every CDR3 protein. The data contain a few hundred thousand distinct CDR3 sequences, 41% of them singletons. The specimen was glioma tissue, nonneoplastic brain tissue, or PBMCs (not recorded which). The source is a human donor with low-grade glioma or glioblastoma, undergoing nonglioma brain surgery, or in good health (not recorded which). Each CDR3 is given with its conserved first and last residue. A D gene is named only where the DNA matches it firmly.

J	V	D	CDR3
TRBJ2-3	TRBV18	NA	CASSPRPGTLLTDTQYF
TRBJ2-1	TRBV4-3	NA	CASSQGSDYNEQSF
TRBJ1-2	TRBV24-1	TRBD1	CATSDTDRYYGYTF
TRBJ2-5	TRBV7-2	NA	CASSSTTIQETQYF
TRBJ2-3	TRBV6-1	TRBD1	CASASYRGQGTDTQYF
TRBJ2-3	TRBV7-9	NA	CASSRLGRSTDTQYF
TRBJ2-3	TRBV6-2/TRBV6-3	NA	CASSYGLAPKTQVTDTQYF
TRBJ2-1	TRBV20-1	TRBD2	CSARDLMEAGGHNEQFF
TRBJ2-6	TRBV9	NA	CASSLTGANVLTF
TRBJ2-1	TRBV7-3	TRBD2	CASSPGLAVYNEQFF
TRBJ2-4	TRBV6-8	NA	CASSTLACASAKNIQYF
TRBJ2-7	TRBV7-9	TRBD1	CASRYVGQGAYEQYF
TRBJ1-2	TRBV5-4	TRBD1	CASSRTGGGIDYGYTF
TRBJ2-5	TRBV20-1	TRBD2	CSANVFGSGRIRETQYF
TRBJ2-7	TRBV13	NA	CASSPERRAYEQYF
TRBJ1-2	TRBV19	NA	CASSIRPAGGYTF
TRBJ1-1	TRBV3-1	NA	CASSFRTFSAFF
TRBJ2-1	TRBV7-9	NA	CASSFDGPYNEQFF
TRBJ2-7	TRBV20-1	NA	CSANGVEQYF
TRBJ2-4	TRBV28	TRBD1	CASSRQGAKNIQYF
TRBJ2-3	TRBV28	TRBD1	CASSLWGQATDTQYF
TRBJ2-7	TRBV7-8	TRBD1	CASSNYRGAYEQYF
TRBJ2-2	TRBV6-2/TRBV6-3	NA	CASLGFENTGELFF
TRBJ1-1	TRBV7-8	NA	CASSLVSEALF
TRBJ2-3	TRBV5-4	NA	CASSLEQTDTQYF
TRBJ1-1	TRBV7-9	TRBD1	CASSPYRGNTEAFF
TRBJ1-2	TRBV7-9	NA	CASSLDTGSNYGYTF
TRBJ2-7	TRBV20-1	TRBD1	CSADQGTGDYEQYF
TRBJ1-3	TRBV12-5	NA	CASGLNSGNTIYF
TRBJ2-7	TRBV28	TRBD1	CASTKPGGIYEQYF
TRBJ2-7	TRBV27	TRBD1	CASRTGGRGVEQYF
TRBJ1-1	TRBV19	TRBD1	CASSINRGDTEAFF
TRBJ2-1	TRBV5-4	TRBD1	CASSLGTGGSNEQFF
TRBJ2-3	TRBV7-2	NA	CASSSHGSDWGTDTQYF
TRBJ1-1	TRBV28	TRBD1	CASSPPGQGNTEAFF
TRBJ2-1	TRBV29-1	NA	CSVTGSSYNEQFF
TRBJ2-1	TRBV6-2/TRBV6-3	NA	CASSRSVGYNEQFF
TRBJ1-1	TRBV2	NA	CASSVEGVNTEAFF
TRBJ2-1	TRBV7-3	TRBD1	CASSSHGQGIYNEQFF
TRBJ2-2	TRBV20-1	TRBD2	CSARTSGRLTGELFF
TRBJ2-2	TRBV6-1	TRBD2	CASSGSPSGRHGEQFF
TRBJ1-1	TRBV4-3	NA	CASSQDVLWTEAFF
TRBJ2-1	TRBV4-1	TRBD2	CASSQDLAGVSCSEQFF
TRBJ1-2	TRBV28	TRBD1	CATGTEYGYTF
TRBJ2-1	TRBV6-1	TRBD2	CASRGSGGLASIADNNEQFF
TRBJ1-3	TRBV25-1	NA	CASSDPGQILYF